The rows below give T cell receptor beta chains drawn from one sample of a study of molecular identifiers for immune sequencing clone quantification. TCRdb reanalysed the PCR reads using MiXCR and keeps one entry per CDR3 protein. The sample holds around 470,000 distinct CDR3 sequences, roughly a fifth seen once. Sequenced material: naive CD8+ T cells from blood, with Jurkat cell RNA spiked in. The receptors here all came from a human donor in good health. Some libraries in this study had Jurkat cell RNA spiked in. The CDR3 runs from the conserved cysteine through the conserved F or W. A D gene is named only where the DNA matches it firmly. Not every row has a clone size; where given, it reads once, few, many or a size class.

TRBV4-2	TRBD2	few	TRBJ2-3	TGCGCCAGCAGCCAAGAACGCGGACTAGCGGGCACAGATACGCAGTATTTT	CASSQERGLAGTDTQYF
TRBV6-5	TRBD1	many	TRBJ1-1	TGTGCCAGCAGTTACTCTGGGACAGGGGAGATTTACACTGAAGCTTTCTTT	CASSYSGTGEIYTEAFF
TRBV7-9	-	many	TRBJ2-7	TGTGCCAGCAGCCCTACAGGAAGCTTCTACGAGCAGTACTTC	CASSPTGSFYEQYF
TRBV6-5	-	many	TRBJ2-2	TGTGCCAGCAGTTACGCTCAGAGGAACACCGGGGAGCTGTTTTTT	CASSYAQRNTGELFF
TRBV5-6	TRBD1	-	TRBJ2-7	TGTGCCAGCACCCCGGGACAGGGGGCAAGCGAGCAGTACTTC	CASTPGQGASEQYF
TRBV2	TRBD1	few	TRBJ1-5	TGTGCCAGCAGTTCCGGGACAGGGTCAGAGATCGGCAATCAGCCCCAGCATTTT	CASSSGTGSEIGNQPQHF
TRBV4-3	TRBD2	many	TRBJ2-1	TGCGCCAGCAGCGGACGGGACTATAACAATGAGCAGTTCTTC	CASSGRDYNNEQFF
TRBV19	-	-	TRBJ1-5	TGTGCCAGTGCCTATTACAATAGCAATCAGCCCCAGCATTTT	CASAYYNSNQPQHF
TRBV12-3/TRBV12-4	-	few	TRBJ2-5	TGTGCCAGCAGTTTAGCCCTCTCGGGGGAGACCCAGTACTTC	CASSLALSGETQYF
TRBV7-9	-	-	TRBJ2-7	TGTGCCAGCAGCTTAGGTAACCAAGTGGCCTACGAGCAGTACTTC	CASSLGNQVAYEQYF
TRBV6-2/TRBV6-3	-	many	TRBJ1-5	TGTGCCAGCAGTTACGACCACATGGGGGCTCAGCCCCAGCATTTT	CASSYDHMGAQPQHF
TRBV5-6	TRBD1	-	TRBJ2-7	TGTGCCAGCAGCTTCATTCAGGGGGAATTGAACTGCGAGCGGTACTTC	CASSFIQGELNCERYF